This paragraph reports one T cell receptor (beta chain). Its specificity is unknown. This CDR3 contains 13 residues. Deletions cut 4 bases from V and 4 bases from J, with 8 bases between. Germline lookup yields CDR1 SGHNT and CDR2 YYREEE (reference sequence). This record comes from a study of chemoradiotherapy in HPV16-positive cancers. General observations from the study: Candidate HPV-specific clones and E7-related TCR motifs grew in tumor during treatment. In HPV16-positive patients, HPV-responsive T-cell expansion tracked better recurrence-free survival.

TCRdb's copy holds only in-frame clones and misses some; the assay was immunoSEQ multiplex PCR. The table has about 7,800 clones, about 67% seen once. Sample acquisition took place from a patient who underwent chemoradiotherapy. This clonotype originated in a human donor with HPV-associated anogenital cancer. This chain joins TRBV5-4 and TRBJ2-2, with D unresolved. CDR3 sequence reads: CASSPPSTGELFF. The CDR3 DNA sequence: TGTGCCAGCAGCCCCCCCTCCACCGGGGAGCTGTTTTTT.